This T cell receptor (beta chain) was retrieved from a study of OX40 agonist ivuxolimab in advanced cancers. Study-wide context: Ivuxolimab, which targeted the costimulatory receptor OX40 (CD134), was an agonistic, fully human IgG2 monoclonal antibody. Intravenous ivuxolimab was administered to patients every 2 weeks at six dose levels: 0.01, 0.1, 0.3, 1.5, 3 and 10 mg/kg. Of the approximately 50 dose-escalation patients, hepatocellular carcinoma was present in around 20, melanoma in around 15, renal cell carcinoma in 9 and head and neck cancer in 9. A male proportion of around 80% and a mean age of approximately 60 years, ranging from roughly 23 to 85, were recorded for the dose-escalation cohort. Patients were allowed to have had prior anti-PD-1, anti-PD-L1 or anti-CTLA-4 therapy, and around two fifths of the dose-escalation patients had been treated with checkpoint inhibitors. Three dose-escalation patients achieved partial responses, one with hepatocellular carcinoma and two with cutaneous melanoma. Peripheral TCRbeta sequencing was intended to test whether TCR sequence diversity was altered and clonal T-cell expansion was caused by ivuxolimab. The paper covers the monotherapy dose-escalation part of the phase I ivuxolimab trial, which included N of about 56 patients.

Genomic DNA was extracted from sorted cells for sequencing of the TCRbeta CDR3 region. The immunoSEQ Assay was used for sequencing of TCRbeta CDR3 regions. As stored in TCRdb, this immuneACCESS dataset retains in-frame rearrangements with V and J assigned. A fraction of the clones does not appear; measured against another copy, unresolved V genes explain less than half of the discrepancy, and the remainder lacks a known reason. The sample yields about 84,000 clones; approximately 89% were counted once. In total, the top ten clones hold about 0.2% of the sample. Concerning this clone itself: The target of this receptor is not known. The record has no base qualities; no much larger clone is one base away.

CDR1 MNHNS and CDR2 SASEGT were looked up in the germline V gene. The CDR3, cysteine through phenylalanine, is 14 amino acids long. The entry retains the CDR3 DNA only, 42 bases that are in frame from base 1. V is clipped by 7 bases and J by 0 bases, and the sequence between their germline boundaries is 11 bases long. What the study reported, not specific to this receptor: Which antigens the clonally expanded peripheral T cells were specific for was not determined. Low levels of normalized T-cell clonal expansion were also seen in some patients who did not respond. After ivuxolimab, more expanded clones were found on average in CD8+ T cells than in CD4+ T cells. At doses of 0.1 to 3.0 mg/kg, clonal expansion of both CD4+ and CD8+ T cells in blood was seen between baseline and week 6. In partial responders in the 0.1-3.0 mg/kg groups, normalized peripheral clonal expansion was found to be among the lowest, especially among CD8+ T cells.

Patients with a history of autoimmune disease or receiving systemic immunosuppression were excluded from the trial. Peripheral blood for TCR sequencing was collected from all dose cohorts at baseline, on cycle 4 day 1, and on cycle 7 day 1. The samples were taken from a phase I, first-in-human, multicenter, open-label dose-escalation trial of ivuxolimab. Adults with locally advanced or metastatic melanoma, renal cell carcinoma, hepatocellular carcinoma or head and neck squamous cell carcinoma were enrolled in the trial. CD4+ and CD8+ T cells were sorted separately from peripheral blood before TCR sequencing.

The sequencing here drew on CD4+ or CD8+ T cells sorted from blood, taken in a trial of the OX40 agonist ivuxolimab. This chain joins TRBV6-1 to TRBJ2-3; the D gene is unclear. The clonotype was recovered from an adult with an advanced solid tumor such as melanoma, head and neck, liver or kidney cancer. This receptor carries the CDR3 CASTREPSTDTQYF. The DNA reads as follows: TGTGCCAGCACCAGAGAACCTAGCACAGATACGCAGTATTTT.